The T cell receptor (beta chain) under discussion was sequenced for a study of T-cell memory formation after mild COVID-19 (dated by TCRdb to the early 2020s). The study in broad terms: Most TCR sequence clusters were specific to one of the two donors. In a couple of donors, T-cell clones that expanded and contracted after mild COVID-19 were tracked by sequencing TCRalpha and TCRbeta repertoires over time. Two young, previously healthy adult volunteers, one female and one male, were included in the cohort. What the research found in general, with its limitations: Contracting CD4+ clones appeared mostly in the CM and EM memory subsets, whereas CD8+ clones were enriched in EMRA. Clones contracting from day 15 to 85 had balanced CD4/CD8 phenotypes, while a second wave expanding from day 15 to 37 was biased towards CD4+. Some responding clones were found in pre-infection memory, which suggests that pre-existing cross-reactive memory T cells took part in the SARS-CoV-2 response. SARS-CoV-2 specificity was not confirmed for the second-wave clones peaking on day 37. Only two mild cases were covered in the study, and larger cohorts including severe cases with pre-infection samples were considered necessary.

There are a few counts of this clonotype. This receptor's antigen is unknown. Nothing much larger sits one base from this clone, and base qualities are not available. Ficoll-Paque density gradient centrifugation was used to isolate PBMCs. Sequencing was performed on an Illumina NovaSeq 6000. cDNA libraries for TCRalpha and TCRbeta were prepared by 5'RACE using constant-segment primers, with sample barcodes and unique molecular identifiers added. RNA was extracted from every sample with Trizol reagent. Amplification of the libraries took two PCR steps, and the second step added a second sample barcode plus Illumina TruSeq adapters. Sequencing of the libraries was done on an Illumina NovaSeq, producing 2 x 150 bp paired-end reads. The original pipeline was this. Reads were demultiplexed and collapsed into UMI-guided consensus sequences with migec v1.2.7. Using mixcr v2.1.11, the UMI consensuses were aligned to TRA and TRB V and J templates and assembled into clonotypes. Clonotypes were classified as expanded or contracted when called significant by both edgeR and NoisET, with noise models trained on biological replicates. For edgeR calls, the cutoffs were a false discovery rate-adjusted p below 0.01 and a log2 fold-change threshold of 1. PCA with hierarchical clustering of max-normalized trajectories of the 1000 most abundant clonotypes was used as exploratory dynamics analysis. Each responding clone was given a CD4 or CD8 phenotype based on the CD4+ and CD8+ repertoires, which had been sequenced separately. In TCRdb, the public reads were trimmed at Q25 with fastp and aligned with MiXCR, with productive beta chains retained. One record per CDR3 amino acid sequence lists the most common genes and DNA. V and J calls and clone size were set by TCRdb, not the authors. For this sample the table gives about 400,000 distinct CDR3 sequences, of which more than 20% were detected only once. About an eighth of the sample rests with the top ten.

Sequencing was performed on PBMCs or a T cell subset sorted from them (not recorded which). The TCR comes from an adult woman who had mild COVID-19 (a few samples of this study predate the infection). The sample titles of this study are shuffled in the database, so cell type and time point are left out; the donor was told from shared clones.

This receptor has the CDR3 CASSQGQETQYF. The DNA reads as follows: TGCGCCAGCAGCCAAGGTCAAGAGACCCAGTACTTC. The chain uses TRBV4-1 and TRBJ2-5; the D gene cannot be named for sure. Via the germline V gene, CDR1 is MGHRA and CDR2 YSYEKL. V and J are truncated by 1 base and 2 bases respectively, leaving an intervening sequence of 2 bases. Including cysteine and phenylalanine, the CDR3 has 12 amino acids. The retained sequence is limited to the CDR3, 36 bases, with the frame set at the first base.